This T cell receptor beta chain appears in the sequencing data of a study of CD8+ T cells in alopecia areata. Reverse transcribed after extraction, RNA yielded cDNA as the sequencing template. Sequenced by immunoSEQ multiplex PCR; TCRdb stores in-frame clones only, minus some. The sample consists of 110,000 or so clones, less than 60% of them appearing once. CDR3 length equals 12 residues. Germline V gene sequence: CDR1 MNHNY, CDR2 SVGAGI (reference sequence). V gave up 5 bases and J gave up 7 bases, with 9 bases separating them. Study-level findings and limits: Tofacitinib did not eliminate many expanded lesional clones from scalp or blood.

Note on this clone: What it recognizes is unknown.

Treatment noted: oral pan-JAK inhibitor, 5-10 mg twice daily. Peripheral blood, together with lesional scalp punch biopsies, was collected from alopecia areata patients. The specimen was CD4+ T cells sorted from blood, collected at week 24, from a patient treated with tofacitinib. The clonotype originates from a human donor with alopecia areata. The chain is built from TRBV6-6 and TRBJ1-5; D remains ambiguous. The CDR3 protein is CASSPNPQPQHF. The CDR3 region has the DNA TGTGCCAGCAGTCCTAATCCCCAGCCCCAGCATTTT.